The subject of this entry is one T cell receptor beta chain. Its antigen is not known. This CDR3 contains 16 residues. With 7 bases clipped from V and 0 bases from J, the junction kept 7 bases outside the gene matches. Germline V CDR1 and CDR2: LNHDA, SQIVND (reference sequence). These data are taken from a study of T cell clonotyping in hematopoietic cell transplantation. The study's findings and limits: Pathologically expanded recipient clonotypes increased progressively from day 30 to day 180 as diversity fell. Higher Inverse Simpson Index values in graft donor and pretransplant recipient predicted broader posttransplant TCR diversity. At the given depth, recipient repertoires were over 97% de novo clonotypes.

This table comes from immunoSEQ multiplex PCR, and its TCRdb copy is limited to in-frame clones, with some not included. The data hold 5,000 to 6,000 clones, with roughly two thirds observed a single time. The chain has TRBV19 and TRBJ1-5, with TRBD1 matching 9 bases. The TCR was taken from a female patient aged 50-59 years who had an allogeneic stem cell transplant, so the T cells may come from the graft donor. Some clones in this sample may be carry-over from other donors' samples. The material sequenced was PBMCs, taken 100 days after allogeneic stem cell transplant. In nucleotides, the CDR3 is TGTGCCAGTAATGACAGGGGGACCGATAGCAATCAGCCCCAGCATTTT. Translating it yields CASNDRGTDSNQPQHF.